This TCR beta chain was captured in a study of blood T cells in healthy people across ages. Study conclusions and caveats: Any changes in expanded clonotypes were possibly confounded, as donor CMV status remained unknown. In older individuals, TCR beta diversity per million T cells was lower, falling roughly linearly with age. A strong correlation was seen between TCR beta diversity and naive T cell percentage.

Combining a sample-barcoded 5' primer with a J-beta primer mix, a second PCR ran for roughly 7 to 12 cycles. Tagging of each cDNA molecule was performed by a template-switch adaptor with 12 random nucleotides. Each CDR3 protein gets one entry after TCRdb re-called the 5' RACE reads with MiXCR. The sample lists about 650,000 distinct CDR3 sequences, over 40% seen once, with roughly 12% in the top ten. Worth noting for this clonotype: Its antigen remains unidentified.

Germline V gene data show CDR1 as SQVTM and CDR2 as ANQGSEA. The CDR3 has 12 residues. V dropped 3 bases and J dropped 4 bases, with 8 bases sitting between them. The sequence came from a woman at least 80 years old in good health. V gene TRBV29-1 combines with J gene TRBJ2-3, with no clear D. The specimen sequenced was blood. In DNA, the CDR3 is TGCAGCGTTGAGGTGGCACCAGATACGCAGTATTTT. It specifies CSVEVAPDTQYF.